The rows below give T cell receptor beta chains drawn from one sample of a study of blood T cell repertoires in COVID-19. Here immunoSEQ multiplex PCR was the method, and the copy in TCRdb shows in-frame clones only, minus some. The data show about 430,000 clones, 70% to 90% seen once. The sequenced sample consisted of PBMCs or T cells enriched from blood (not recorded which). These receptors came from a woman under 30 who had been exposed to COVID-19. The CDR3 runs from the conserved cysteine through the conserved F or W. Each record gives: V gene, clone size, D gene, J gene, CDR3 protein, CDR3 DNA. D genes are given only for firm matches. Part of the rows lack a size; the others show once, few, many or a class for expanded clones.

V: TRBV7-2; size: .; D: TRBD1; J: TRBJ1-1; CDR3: CASSPRTGTGNTEAFF; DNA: TGTGCCAGCAGCCCGCGGACAGGGACGGGGAACACTGAAGCTTTCTTT
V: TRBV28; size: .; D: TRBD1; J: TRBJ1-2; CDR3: CASSLDRALGYTF; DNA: TGTGCCAGCAGTCTAGACAGGGCGCTCGGCTACACCTTC
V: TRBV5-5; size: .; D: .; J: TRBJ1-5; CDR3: CASSLTGHQPQHF; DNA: TGTGCCAGCAGCTTAACAGGGCATCAGCCCCAGCATTTT
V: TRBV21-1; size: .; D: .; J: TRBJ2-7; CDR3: CASSSGWQGNSYEQYF; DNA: TGTGCCAGCAGCTCTGGTTGGCAGGGGAACTCCTACGAGCAGTACTTC
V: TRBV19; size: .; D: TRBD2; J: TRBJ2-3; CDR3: CASSTGLAGTDTQYF; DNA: TGTGCCAGTAGTACGGGACTAGCGGGGACAGATACGCAGTATTTT
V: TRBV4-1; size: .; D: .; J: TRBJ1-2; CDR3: CASSQGLINGYGYTF; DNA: TGCGCCAGCAGCCAGGGACTTATAAACGGCTATGGCTACACCTTC
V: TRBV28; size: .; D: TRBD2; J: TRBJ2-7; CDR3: CASSLPRAGSGRYEQYF; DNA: TGTGCCAGCAGTTTACCCCGGGCGGGTAGCGGGAGGTACGAGCAGTACTTC
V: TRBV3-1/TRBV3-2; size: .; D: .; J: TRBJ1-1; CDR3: CASSTPQGNTEAFF; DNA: TGTGCCAGCAGCACACCTCAGGGGAACACTGAAGCTTTCTTT
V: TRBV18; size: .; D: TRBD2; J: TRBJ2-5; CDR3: CASSRTSQETQYF; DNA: TGTGCCAGCTCACGGACTAGCCAAGAGACCCAGTACTTC
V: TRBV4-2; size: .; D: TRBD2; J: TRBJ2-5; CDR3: CASRSRLAAETQYF; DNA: TGTGCCAGCAGAAGTCGACTAGCCGCCGAGACCCAGTACTTC
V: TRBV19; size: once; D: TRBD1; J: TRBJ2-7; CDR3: CASSVNRGGYEQYF; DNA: TGTGCCAGTAGTGTTAACAGGGGTGGCTACGAGCAGTACTTC
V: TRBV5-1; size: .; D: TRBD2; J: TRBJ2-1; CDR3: CASSSQRGGLNNEQFF; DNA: TGCGCCAGCAGCTCGCAGCGGGGAGGCTTAAACAATGAGCAGTTCTTC
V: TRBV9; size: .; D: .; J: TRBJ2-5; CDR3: CASSINSQSETQYF; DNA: TGTGCCAGCAGCATTAACAGCCAGTCGGAGACCCAGTACTTC
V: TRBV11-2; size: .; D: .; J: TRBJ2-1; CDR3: CASSLANNEQFF; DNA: TGTGCCAGCAGCTTAGCCAACAATGAGCAGTTCTTC
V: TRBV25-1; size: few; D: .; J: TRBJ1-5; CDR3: CASSTGSNQPQHF; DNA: TGTGCCAGCAGTACGGGATCTAATCAGCCCCAGCATTTT
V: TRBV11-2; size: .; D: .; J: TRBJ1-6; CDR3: CASSLNGAGRSYNSPLHF; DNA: TGTGCCAGCAGCTTAAATGGGGCAGGCCGATCCTATAATTCACCCCTCCACTTT
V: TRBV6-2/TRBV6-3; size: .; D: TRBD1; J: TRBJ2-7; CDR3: CASSRSFRGQIPYEQYF; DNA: TGTGCCAGCAGTCGGTCGTTTAGGGGACAGATTCCCTACGAGCAGTACTTC
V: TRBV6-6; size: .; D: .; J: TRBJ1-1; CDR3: CASSYATGTEAFF; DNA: TGTGCCAGCAGTTACGCGACAGGCACTGAAGCTTTCTTT
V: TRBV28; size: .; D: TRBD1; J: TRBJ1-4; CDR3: CASLPGTVSKKLFF; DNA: TGTGCCAGCCTCCCCGGGACAGTGTCCAAAAAACTGTTTTTT
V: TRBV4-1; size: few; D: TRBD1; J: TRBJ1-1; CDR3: CASSQVGTGRREAFF; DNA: TGCGCCAGCAGCCAAGTCGGGACAGGGAGGAGGGAAGCTTTCTTT
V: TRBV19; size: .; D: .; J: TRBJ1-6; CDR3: CASSTRGLSSYNSPLHF; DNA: TGTGCCAGTAGTACCAGGGGCCTAAGCTCCTATAATTCACCCCTCCACTTT
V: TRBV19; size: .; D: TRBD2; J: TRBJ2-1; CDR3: CASSIEPSGRAIGSYNEQFF; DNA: TGTGCCAGTAGTATAGAGCCTAGCGGGAGGGCCATCGGCTCCTACAATGAGCAGTTCTTC
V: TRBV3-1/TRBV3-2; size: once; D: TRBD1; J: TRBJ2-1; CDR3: CASSQRDRNEQFF; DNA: TGTGCCAGCAGCCAAAGGGACAGGAATGAGCAGTTCTTC
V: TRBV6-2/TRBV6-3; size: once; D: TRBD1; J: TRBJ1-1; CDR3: CASSYSPIRDPGGDTEAFF; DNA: TGTGCCAGCAGTTACTCACCCATTCGAGATCCAGGGGGTGACACTGAAGCTTTCTTT
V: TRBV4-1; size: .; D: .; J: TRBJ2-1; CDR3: CASSQVRDNNEQFF; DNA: TGCGCCAGCAGCCAAGTCCGGGACAACAATGAGCAGTTCTTC
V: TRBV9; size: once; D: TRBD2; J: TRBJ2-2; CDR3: CASSVAGLATGELFF; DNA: TGTGCCAGCAGCGTAGCTGGACTAGCGACCGGGGAGCTGTTTTTT
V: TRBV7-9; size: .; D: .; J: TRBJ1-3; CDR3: CASSLGGNGNTIYF; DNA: TGTGCCAGCAGCTTAGGAGGGAACGGAAACACCATATATTTT
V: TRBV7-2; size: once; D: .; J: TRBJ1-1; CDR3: CASSLDVGPDTEAFF; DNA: TGTGCCAGCAGCTTAGACGTTGGGCCTGACACTGAAGCTTTCTTT
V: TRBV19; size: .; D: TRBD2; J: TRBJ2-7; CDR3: CASSPGLGPIEQYF; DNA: TGTGCCAGTAGCCCGGGACTAGGACCCATCGAGCAGTACTTC
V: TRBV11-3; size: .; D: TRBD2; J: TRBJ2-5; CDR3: CASSLDHDWGGETQYF; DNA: TGTGCCAGCAGCTTAGATCATGATTGGGGGGGAGAGACCCAGTACTTC
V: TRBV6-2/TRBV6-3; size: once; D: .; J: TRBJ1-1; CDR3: CASSYGTRGGRINTEAFF; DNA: TGTGCCAGCAGTTACGGTACCCGAGGAGGGCGAATAAACACTGAAGCTTTCTTT
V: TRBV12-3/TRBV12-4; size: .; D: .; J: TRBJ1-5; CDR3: CASSPTGTPQHF; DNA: TGTGCCAGCAGTCCCACAGGGACCCCCCAGCATTTT
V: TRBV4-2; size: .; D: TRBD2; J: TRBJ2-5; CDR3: CASSQVQAGDKETQYF; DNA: TGTGCCAGCAGCCAAGTTCAAGCGGGAGACAAAGAGACCCAGTACTTC